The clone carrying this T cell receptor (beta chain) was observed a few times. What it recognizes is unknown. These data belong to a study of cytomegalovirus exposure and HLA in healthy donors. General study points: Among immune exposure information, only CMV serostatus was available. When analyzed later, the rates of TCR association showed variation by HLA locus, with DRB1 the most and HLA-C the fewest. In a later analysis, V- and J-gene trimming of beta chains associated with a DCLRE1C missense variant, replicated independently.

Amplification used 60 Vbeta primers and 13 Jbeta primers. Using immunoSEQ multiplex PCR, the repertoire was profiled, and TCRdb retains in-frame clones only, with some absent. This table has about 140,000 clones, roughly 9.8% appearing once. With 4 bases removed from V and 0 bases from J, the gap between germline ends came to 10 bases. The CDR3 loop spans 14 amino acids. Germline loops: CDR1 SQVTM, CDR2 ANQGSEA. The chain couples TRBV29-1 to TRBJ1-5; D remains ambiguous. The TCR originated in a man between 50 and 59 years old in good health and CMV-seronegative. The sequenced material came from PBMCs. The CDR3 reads CSVAEPYSNQPQHF. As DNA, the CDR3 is TGCAGCGTTGCCGAGCCTTATAGCAATCAGCCCCAGCATTTT.